This is a list of T cell receptor beta chains from one sample in a study of blood T cells in healthy people across ages. TCRdb redid the calling of the 5' RACE reads with MiXCR, one entry per CDR3 protein. The sample yields hundreds of thousands of distinct CDR3 sequences, about 24% seen once. Material for sequencing was blood. The receptors were sampled from a man between 65 and 80 years old in good health. CDR3s include the opening cysteine and the closing phenylalanine or tryptophan. Each record gives: V gene, D gene, CDR3 length, clone size, J gene, CDR3 protein, CDR3 DNA. The D gene is left open where the match is weak. The size of a clone is reported for some rows only, either as once, few or many, or as a class for expanded clones.

v_call: TRBV12-3/TRBV12-4; d_call: NA; cdr3_length: 15; clone_size: NA; j_call: TRBJ1-2; cdr3_aa: CASSSRTGANYGYTF; cdr3_nt: TGTGCCAGCAGTTCCAGGACGGGAGCTAACTATGGCTACACCTTC
v_call: TRBV24-1; d_call: NA; cdr3_length: 14; clone_size: NA; j_call: TRBJ2-1; cdr3_aa: CATSGVGRNNEQFF; cdr3_nt: TGTGCCACCAGTGGTGTCGGGAGAAACAATGAGCAGTTCTTT
v_call: TRBV28; d_call: TRBD1; cdr3_length: 15; clone_size: NA; j_call: TRBJ1-1; cdr3_aa: CASRRQGKSNTEAFF; cdr3_nt: TGTGCCAGCAGGAGACAGGGGAAATCGAACACTGAAGCTTTCTTT
v_call: TRBV18; d_call: NA; cdr3_length: 17; clone_size: few; j_call: TRBJ1-5; cdr3_aa: CASSPTGAQSPNQPQHF; cdr3_nt: TGTGCCAGCTCACCAACGGGGGCGCAGAGCCCCAATCAGCCCCAGCATTTT
v_call: TRBV7-2; d_call: NA; cdr3_length: 14; clone_size: few; j_call: TRBJ2-3; cdr3_aa: CASSFGDRTDTQYF; cdr3_nt: TGTGCCAGCAGCTTCGGCGATCGCACAGATACGCAGTATTTT
v_call: TRBV5-1; d_call: NA; cdr3_length: 16; clone_size: NA; j_call: TRBJ2-1; cdr3_aa: CASSLWGGGQANEQFF; cdr3_nt: TGCGCCAGCAGCCTATGGGGTGGTGGGCAGGCCAATGAGCAGTTCTTC
v_call: TRBV5-1; d_call: NA; cdr3_length: 13; clone_size: NA; j_call: TRBJ2-5; cdr3_aa: CASSSRTVETQYF; cdr3_nt: TGCGCCAGCAGCTCGCGGACTGTGGAGACCCAGTACTTC
v_call: TRBV3-1; d_call: NA; cdr3_length: 15; clone_size: NA; j_call: TRBJ1-5; cdr3_aa: CASSQDRSGAQPQHF; cdr3_nt: TGTGCCAGCAGCCAAGATCGTTCGGGGGCTCAGCCCCAGCATTTT
v_call: TRBV6-1; d_call: NA; cdr3_length: 14; clone_size: few; j_call: TRBJ2-1; cdr3_aa: CASNVGTLGDEQFF; cdr3_nt: TGTGCCAGCAATGTGGGGACCCTGGGTGATGAGCAGTTCTTC
v_call: TRBV6-5; d_call: NA; cdr3_length: 11; clone_size: NA; j_call: TRBJ2-7; cdr3_aa: CASSNTYEQYF; cdr3_nt: TGTGCCAGCAGCAACACGTACGAGCAGTACTTC
v_call: TRBV12-3/TRBV12-4; d_call: NA; cdr3_length: 14; clone_size: NA; j_call: TRBJ1-1; cdr3_aa: CASSLTGKRTEAFF; cdr3_nt: TGTGCCAGCAGTTTAACGGGAAAACGGACTGAAGCTTTCTTT
v_call: TRBV28; d_call: NA; cdr3_length: 16; clone_size: NA; j_call: TRBJ1-5; cdr3_aa: CASSLRAGYSNQPQHF; cdr3_nt: TGTGCCAGCAGTTTAAGGGCAGGATATAGCAATCAGCCCCAGCATTTT
v_call: TRBV18; d_call: NA; cdr3_length: 14; clone_size: few; j_call: TRBJ2-7; cdr3_aa: CASSSGLTTYEQYF; cdr3_nt: TGTGCCAGCTCATCCGGACTGACGACCTACGAGCAGTACTTC
v_call: TRBV7-2; d_call: NA; cdr3_length: 14; clone_size: NA; j_call: TRBJ2-3; cdr3_aa: CASSLVVGTDKQYF; cdr3_nt: TGTGCCAGCAGCTTAGTGGTTGGCACAGATAAGCAGTATTTT
v_call: TRBV7-2; d_call: NA; cdr3_length: 13; clone_size: few; j_call: TRBJ1-1; cdr3_aa: CASSLAGLPEAFF; cdr3_nt: TGTGCCAGCAGCTTAGCGGGACTGCCTGAAGCTTTCTTT
v_call: TRBV6-5; d_call: NA; cdr3_length: 13; clone_size: many; j_call: TRBJ2-7; cdr3_aa: CASGALSSYEQYF; cdr3_nt: TGTGCCAGCGGGGCGCTGAGCTCCTACGAGCAGTACTTC
v_call: TRBV4-3; d_call: NA; cdr3_length: 14; clone_size: few; j_call: TRBJ2-5; cdr3_aa: CASSQSGRSGTQYF; cdr3_nt: TGCGCCAGCAGCCAATCAGGGAGATCAGGGACCCAGTACTTC
v_call: TRBV30; d_call: NA; cdr3_length: 14; clone_size: few; j_call: TRBJ1-1; cdr3_aa: CAWSVNRVNTEAFF; cdr3_nt: TGTGCCTGGAGTGTAAACAGGGTGAACACTGAAGCTTTCTTT
v_call: TRBV29-1; d_call: TRBD2; cdr3_length: 21; clone_size: few; j_call: TRBJ2-1; cdr3_aa: CSVDQPLSFSGNLGDYNEQFF; cdr3_nt: TGCAGCGTTGATCAACCCCTAAGTTTTAGCGGGAACCTAGGGGATTACAATGAGCAGTTCTTC
v_call: TRBV15; d_call: NA; cdr3_length: 16; clone_size: few; j_call: TRBJ2-1; cdr3_aa: CATSRDIRGSYNEQFF; cdr3_nt: TGTGCCACCAGCAGAGATATAAGGGGCTCCTACAATGAGCAGTTCTTC
v_call: TRBV7-2; d_call: TRBD2; cdr3_length: 14; clone_size: NA; j_call: TRBJ2-1; cdr3_aa: CASTQLASYNEQFF; cdr3_nt: TGTGCCAGCACCCAACTAGCGAGTTACAATGAGCAGTTCTTC
v_call: TRBV14; d_call: NA; cdr3_length: 13; clone_size: NA; j_call: TRBJ1-6; cdr3_aa: CASSPWTNSPLHF; cdr3_nt: TGTGCCAGCAGCCCCTGGACGAATTCACCCCTCCACTTT
v_call: TRBV6-2/TRBV6-3; d_call: NA; cdr3_length: 16; clone_size: few; j_call: TRBJ1-1; cdr3_aa: CASSLPRGQVNTEAFF; cdr3_nt: TGTGCCAGCAGCCTCCCGCGGGGGCAGGTGAACACTGAAGCTTTCTTT
v_call: TRBV5-1; d_call: NA; cdr3_length: 15; clone_size: few; j_call: TRBJ2-7; cdr3_aa: CASSIVSESSYEQYF; cdr3_nt: TGCGCCAGCAGCATCGTTTCAGAATCCTCCTACGAGCAGTACTTC
v_call: TRBV6-2/TRBV6-3; d_call: NA; cdr3_length: 12; clone_size: NA; j_call: TRBJ1-1; cdr3_aa: CASSLIQREAFF; cdr3_nt: TGTGCCAGCAGTTTAATACAACGCGAAGCTTTCTTT
v_call: TRBV2; d_call: NA; cdr3_length: 14; clone_size: NA; j_call: TRBJ2-7; cdr3_aa: CASSEYRTSYEQYF; cdr3_nt: TGTGCCAGCAGTGAATATCGGACGAGCTACGAGCAGTACTTC
v_call: TRBV4-1; d_call: TRBD2; cdr3_length: 16; clone_size: NA; j_call: TRBJ2-2; cdr3_aa: CASSQSSGVNTGELFF; cdr3_nt: TGCGCCAGCAGCCAATCTAGCGGGGTGAACACCGGGGAGCTGTTTTTT
v_call: TRBV27; d_call: TRBD1; cdr3_length: 14; clone_size: NA; j_call: TRBJ1-1; cdr3_aa: CASRRQGNPTEALF; cdr3_nt: TGTGCCAGCAGGAGACAGGGAAATCCTACTGAAGCTCTCTTT
v_call: TRBV11-2; d_call: TRBD1; cdr3_length: 17; clone_size: few; j_call: TRBJ2-6; cdr3_aa: CASSWTGTYSGANVLTF; cdr3_nt: TGTGCCAGCAGCTGGACAGGGACCTACTCTGGGGCCAACGTCCTGACTTTC
v_call: TRBV18; d_call: NA; cdr3_length: 13; clone_size: many; j_call: TRBJ1-5; cdr3_aa: CASSPNLGEPQHF; cdr3_nt: TGTGCCAGCTCACCAAACTTGGGGGAGCCCCAGCATTTT
v_call: TRBV11-2; d_call: NA; cdr3_length: 14; clone_size: few; j_call: TRBJ2-5; cdr3_aa: CASSASGGWETQYF; cdr3_nt: TGTGCCAGCAGCGCCTCGGGGGGCTGGGAGACCCAGTACTTC
v_call: TRBV5-1; d_call: NA; cdr3_length: 14; clone_size: NA; j_call: TRBJ1-1; cdr3_aa: CASSSQGVFTEAFF; cdr3_nt: TGCGCCAGCAGCTCACAGGGAGTCTTCACTGAAGCTTTCTTT
v_call: TRBV6-6; d_call: NA; cdr3_length: 12; clone_size: NA; j_call: TRBJ1-3; cdr3_aa: CATGSSGNTIYF; cdr3_nt: TGTGCCACCGGGAGCTCTGGAAACACCATATATTTT
v_call: TRBV3-1; d_call: TRBD1; cdr3_length: 16; clone_size: few; j_call: TRBJ2-7; cdr3_aa: CASSQGGQSYSYEQYF; cdr3_nt: TGTGCCAGCAGCCAAGGGGGACAGTCCTACTCCTACGAGCAGTACTTC
v_call: TRBV7-2; d_call: TRBD2; cdr3_length: 16; clone_size: few; j_call: TRBJ2-1; cdr3_aa: CASSLWRTSGYDEQFF; cdr3_nt: TGTGCCAGCAGCTTATGGCGGACTAGCGGTTACGATGAGCAGTTCTTC
v_call: TRBV28; d_call: NA; cdr3_length: 15; clone_size: few; j_call: TRBJ1-4; cdr3_aa: CASSLGGAGNEKLFF; cdr3_nt: TGTGCCAGCAGTTTAGGCGGGGCAGGGAATGAAAAACTGTTTTTT
v_call: TRBV3-1; d_call: NA; cdr3_length: 14; clone_size: few; j_call: TRBJ2-4; cdr3_aa: CASSQDGSGGIQYF; cdr3_nt: TGTGCCAGCAGCCAAGACGGGAGTGGCGGCATTCAGTACTTC